Listed here is a single TCR beta chain. Its antigen is as yet unknown. The table came from immunoSEQ multiplex PCR; TCRdb's copy has only in-frame clones and leaves some out. The repertoire yields more than 25,000 clones, none seen only once; the top ten contain approximately 4%. These data are taken from a study of T cell clonality in common variable immunodeficiency. Study conclusions and caveats: Reportedly, TCR beta sequences from common variable immunodeficiency showed fewer deletions and N-nucleotide insertions. Shared TCRbeta clones were fewer between CVID subjects than controls. Compared with healthy controls, CVID subjects showed increased TCRbeta clonality, mostly in about a third.

For at least one year, all CVID subjects received replacement immunoglobulin. The source of this sequence is a human donor with common variable immunodeficiency. Sequencing was done on a sample of peripheral blood mononuclear cells.

The CDR3 protein is CAWSLSYRHSSYNEQFF. The sequenced part of the CDR3 DNA is TGTGCCTGGAGCCTGTCGTATCGACACAGCTCCTACAATGAG. The chain uses TRBV30 and TRBJ2-1; D is uncertain. The CDR3 is cut off 3 residues early in the read; its end comes from the germline J gene. The CDR3 consists of 17 residues. V shed 3 bases and J shed 0 bases, with 18 bases lying between them. Germline V lookup: CDR1 GTSNPN, CDR2 SVGIG (reference sequence).